The 24 T cell receptor beta chains below were found in one sample sequenced in a study of T cells after yellow fever vaccination. Each CDR3 protein is one row after TCRdb ran MiXCR on the 5' RACE reads. The top ten clones hold roughly 30% of a sample with 60,000 to 95,000 distinct CDR3 sequences, around 7.9% of them seen once. The sequencing here drew on CD8+ T cells sorted from PBMCs, taken 10 days after the first yellow fever vaccination. These receptors all come from a man between 18 and 29 years old who received the YFV17D yellow fever vaccine.

There are many counts of this clonotype. The V and J genes are TRBV12-3 or TRBV12-4 and TRBJ2-5; 12 bases map to TRBD2. This CDR3 has 15 amino acids. V gave up 4 bases and J gave up 5 bases; unmatched junction bases: 5. The CDR3 DNA reads as TGTGCCAGCAGTTCCACTAGCGGGGGGTTGGAGACCCAGTACTTC. It yields the protein CASSSTSGGLETQYF.

This chain joins TRBV4-3 and TRBJ2-3, with TRBD2 matching 7 bases. From germline, CDR1 is LGHNA and CDR2 YSLEER. The CDR3 is made up of 16 amino acids. Trimming at V came to 2 bases and at J to 7 bases, leaving 12 bases not matched to a gene. CDR3 sequence reads: CASSQQSGDEGNTQYF. CDR3 nucleotide sequence: TGCGCCAGCAGCCAACAAAGCGGGGACGAGGGAAATACGCAGTATTTT.

This clonotype was counted ten times or more. This sequence joins TRBV7-6 and TRBJ1-2; a weak D match, TRBD1 (5 bases). The CDR3 runs to 14 residues. Germline CDR1 reads SGHVS; CDR2 reads FNYEAQ. Trimming pared 5 bases from V and 2 bases from J, leaving 12 bases between. CDR3 amino acids: CASSPSAGNYGYTF. The DNA for the CDR3 is TGTGCCAGCAGCCCCTCGGCAGGGAACTATGGCTACACCTTC.

This clonotype was observed many times. The rearrangement uses TRBV5-1 and TRBJ2-3; TRBD1 matches 11 bases. The CDR3 totals 16 residues. V lost 4 bases, J lost 4 bases, and 8 bases stayed unmatched. Per the germline V gene, CDR1 is SGHRS and CDR2 is YFSETQ. The CDR3 sequence: CASSALGTGGSDTQYF. In DNA, the CDR3 is TGCGCCAGCAGCGCCCTCGGGACAGGGGGTTCAGATACGCAGTATTTT.

This clonotype was detected many times. The chain carries TRBV6-4 and TRBJ2-1; the match to TRBD2 covers 8 bases. Trimming cost V 3 bases and J 5 bases; bases outside gene matches: 6. This CDR3 comprises 15 residues. Per germline, CDR1 MRHNA and CDR2 SNTAGT. The CDR3 sequence is CASSEVAGGNNEQFF. As DNA, the CDR3 is TGTGCCAGCAGTGAAGTTGCGGGGGGTAACAATGAGCAGTTCTTC.

A remark on this clonotype: A read error may be the cause here, since a much bigger clone is one base away. This rearrangement joins TRBV3-1 to TRBJ2-7, with D maybe TRBD2 (6 bases). Germline lookup yields CDR1 LGHDT and CDR2 YNNKEL (reference sequence). The CDR3 is 17 residues long. CDR3 in amino acids: CACSQEGRGFISYEQYF. In DNA, the CDR3 is TGTGCCTGCAGCCAAGAGGGTCGGGGGTTCATCTCCTACGAGCAGTACTTC.

This clonotype was found a few times. This rearrangement joins TRBV6-5 to TRBJ2-4; D tentatively fits TRBD1 or TRBD2 (6 bases each). Trimming pared 0 bases from V and 6 bases from J, leaving 12 bases between. CDR1 and CDR2 (germline): MNHEY, SVGAGI. The CDR3 length is 15 residues. The CDR3 loop is CASSYSMGGGNIQYF. The CDR3 DNA follows: TGTGCCAGCAGTTACTCGATGGGGGGCGGAAACATTCAGTACTTC.

This clonotype was recorded a few times. This chain joins TRBV5-4 and TRBJ2-5; 9 bases fit TRBD1. Trimming cost V 3 bases and J 4 bases; bases outside gene matches: 7. Germline V gene data show CDR1 as SGHNT and CDR2 as YYREEE (reference sequence). The CDR3 consists of 15 residues. The CDR3: CASSSPDRGLETQYF. In DNA, the CDR3 is TGTGCCAGCAGCTCCCCGGACAGGGGTTTAGAGACCCAGTACTTC.

The sample holds many counts of this clonotype. In DNA, the CDR3 is TGTGCCAGCAGGGTATACGACAGCTCCTACGAGCAGTACTTC. Amino acid sequence: CASRVYDSSYEQYF. The gene calls are TRBV2 and TRBJ2-7; D is perhaps TRBD1 (5 bases). The V gene lost 6 bases and the J gene lost 0 bases, with 12 bases spanning the gap. CDR1 and CDR2 from the germline V gene are SNHLY and FYNNEI. CDR3 length: 14 amino acids.

This clonotype was seen repeatedly, ten times or more. The chain combines TRBV4-2 with TRBJ1-1, with no clear D. The CDR3 sequence is 13 residues long. Deletions cut 0 bases from V and 8 bases from J, with 10 bases between. Germline V gene data show CDR1 as LGHNA and CDR2 as YNFKEQ. Here the CDR3 DNA reads TGTGCCAGCAGCCAAGATGGACCATCCGAAGCTTTCTTT. This sequence encodes CASSQDGPSEAFF.

The CDR3 DNA follows: TGTGCCAGCAGTTTATTGGCCCCGGCTTCCCCTGAAGCTTTCTTT. Encoded protein: CASSLLAPASPEAFF. This chain joins TRBV27 and TRBJ1-1; D not resolved. Per germline, CDR1 MNHEY and CDR2 SMNVEV (reference sequence). V lost 1 base and J lost 6, with 15 bases in between. The CDR3 loop spans 15 amino acids.

This clonotype was picked up many times. The rearrangement uses TRBV13 and TRBJ2-7, with D perhaps TRBD1 or TRBD2 (5 bases each). This CDR3 contains 14 residues. The germline gives CDR1 PRHDT, CDR2 FYEKMQ (reference sequence). The V and J ends lost 5 bases and 0 bases respectively, with 11 bases between them. The CDR3 spells CASSRDDGSYEQYF. In nucleotides, the CDR3 is TGTGCCAGCAGCCGGGACGACGGCTCCTACGAGCAGTACTTC.

Turning to this clonotype: A much bigger clone sits one base away, suggesting this may be a read error. This chain links TRBV9 with TRBJ2-1, with TRBD2 as a possible D gene (6 bases). The V gene lost 7 bases and the J gene lost 11 bases, with 22 bases spanning the gap. Germline V gene lookup returns CDR1 SGDLS and CDR2 YYNGEE. This CDR3 contains 14 residues. CDR3 sequence (DNA): TGTGCCAGCGGCACCCCCGGGGGAAGGTCTAAGCAGTTCTTC. It codes for CASGTPGGRSKQFF. The full variable domain, its missing parts supplied by reference TRBV9 and TRBJ2-1, is DSGVTQTPKHLITATGQRVTLRCSPRSGDLSVYWYQQSLDQGLQFLIQYYNGEERAKGNILERFSAQQFPDLHSELNLSSLELGDSALYFCASGTPGGRSKQFFGPGTRLTVL.

This chain links TRBV6-5 with TRBJ1-1; D might be TRBD1 (6 bases). CDR3 length: 15 residues. Germline assignment: CDR1 MNHEY and CDR2 SVGAGI. The V gene lost 2 bases and the J gene lost 4 bases, with 14 bases spanning the gap. CDR3 DNA sequence: TGTGCCAGCAGTTACAGGCGGCCAGGGGCCACTGAAGCTTTCTTT. Amino acids: CASSYRRPGATEAFF.

The chain employs TRBV28 and TRBJ2-7, with 9 bases matching TRBD1. V was clipped by 5 bases and J by 0 bases; unmatched bases: 5. The CDR3 totals 15 residues. Germline V gives CDR1 MDHEN, CDR2 SYDVKM. The CDR3 protein is CASSPTGGSSYEQYV. CDR3 coding DNA: TGTGCCAGCAGTCCGACAGGGGGGAGCTCCTACGAGCAGTACGTC.

As to this clonotype: This sequence may be a read error, since a much larger clone differs from it by one base. V usage is TRBV7-9 and J usage is TRBJ2-3; TRBD2 might be the D (6 bases). CDR1 SEHNR and CDR2 FQNEAQ come from the germline V gene (reference sequence). This CDR3 has 14 amino acids. Trimming removed 5 bases at V and 5 bases at J, with 14 bases between. CDR3 protein: CASSRDWARDTQYF. CDR3 coding DNA: TGTGCCAGCAGCCGGGACTGGGCGCGAGATACGCAGTATTTT.

The chain recombines TRBV7-8 with TRBJ2-5; D is undetermined. V dropped 3 bases and J dropped 1 base, with 6 bases sitting between them. Germline V gives CDR1 SGHVS, CDR2 FQNEAQ. The CDR3 is made up of 13 amino acids. DNA for the CDR3: TGTGCCAGCAGCTTGAGGCCCCAAGAGACCCAGTACTTC. Its translation: CASSLRPQETQYF.

This clonotype was detected only a few times. V usage is TRBV6-2 or TRBV6-3 and J usage is TRBJ2-7; perhaps TRBD1 as D (6 bases). The V end was cut by 4 bases, the J end by 5 bases, with 18 bases between. The germline V gene has CDR1 MNHEY and CDR2 SVGEGT. This CDR3 spans 15 amino acids. The CDR3 is CASSSGRTDSDEQYV. CDR3 sequence (DNA): TGTGCCAGCAGTTCCGGAAGGACGGACAGTGACGAGCAGTACGTC.

This clonotype was detected many times. The chain employs TRBV12-3 or TRBV12-4 and TRBJ2-5, with D unclear. The CDR3 is 14 residues long. Trimming removed 1 base at V and 8 bases at J, with 14 bases between. CDR3 DNA sequence: TGTGCCAGCAGTTTAGTGGCAGGACCCTACACCCAGTACTTC. This codes for CASSLVAGPYTQYF.

This clonotype was seen only a few times. The rearrangement joins TRBV12-2 to TRBJ2-1; the DNA was not used to check the table's D call, TRBD1. TRBV12-2 is deemed a pseudogene. CDR3 length equals 11 residues. The chain's CDR3 is CASRPGQSGVF. CDR3 sequence (DNA): TGTGCAAGTCGACCAGGACAGAGTGGGGTCTTC.

This clonotype was observed at least ten times. The chain uses TRBV5-5 and TRBJ2-1, with unresolved D. V was clipped by 0 bases and J by 7 bases, with 5 bases between them. Germline V CDR1 and CDR2: SGHKS, YYEKEE (reference sequence). The CDR3 runs 12 residues. Here the CDR3 reads CASSLGWNEQFF. CDR3 nucleotides: TGTGCCAGCAGCTTGGGCTGGAATGAGCAGTTCTTC.

This clonotype was seen ten or more times. The CDR3 here is CASSLWATYSTDTQYF. DNA for the CDR3: TGTGCCAGCAGTTTATGGGCCACATACTCCACAGATACGCAGTATTTT. The chain carries TRBV28 and TRBJ2-3; D is unclear. Germline lookup yields CDR1 MDHEN and CDR2 SYDVKM. This CDR3 comprises 16 residues. V was clipped by 0 bases and J by 2 bases, with 12 bases between them.

In its sample, this clonotype was seen many times. J is TRBJ2-5 and V is TRBV12-3 or TRBV12-4; no clear D. The CDR3 spans 14 residues. V was shortened by 1 base and J by 0 bases, with 6 bases between the two germline ends. CDR3 nucleotides: TGTGCCAGCAGTTTAGACAGAGACCAAGAGACCCAGTACTTC. Translation gives CASSLDRDQETQYF.

This clonotype was detected many times. The rearrangement uses TRBV4-1 and TRBJ2-1; D is undetermined. The germline V gene encodes CDR1 MGHRA and CDR2 YSYEKL. The CDR3 is 15 amino acids. Trimming removed 1 base at V and 7 bases at J, with 14 bases between. The CDR3, as DNA: TGCGCCAGCAGCCAAGGAAGCTGGACCGCTAATGAGCAGTTCTTC. Its translation: CASSQGSWTANEQFF.